This T cell receptor beta chain was sequenced during a study of T cell clones after liver transplantation. In the study overall: TCRbeta sequencing after a pre-transplant mixed lymphocyte reaction identified graft-donor-reactive clones, later tracked in post-transplant blood. Graft-donor-reactive sequences were compared with third-party-reactive TCRbeta sequences from pre-transplant mixed lymphocyte reactions.

Sequencing was performed with immunoSEQ multiplex PCR; in TCRdb, only in-frame clones are kept and a portion is missing. The data show 25,000 to 35,000 clones, more than 90% seen once. Comment on this clone: Its target is unknown.

Study-wide results and caveats: A larger donor-reactive than third-party decline suggested partial antigen-specific deletion. These preliminary findings come from unstandardized post-transplant sampling times.

The receptor's source is a human patient who received a liver transplant. Certain T cells may be donor cells from the graft. Material: CD8+ T cells from blood, obtained 12 months after liver transplant.

CDR3 sequence reads: CASSARDRSNYGYTF. In DNA, the CDR3 is TGTGCCAGCAGCGCGCGGGACAGGAGTAACTATGGCTACACCTTC. The chain recombines TRBV7-9 with TRBJ1-2, with 8 bases that match TRBD1. CDR3 length: 15 residues. Germline CDR1 reads SEHNR; CDR2 reads FQNEAQ (reference sequence). Trimming took 5 bases from V and 1 from J; bases not matched to a gene: 6.